This T cell receptor (beta chain) came from a study of T cells in Graves' hyperthyroidism and ophthalmopathy. Study-level results: Clonotypes that were expanded in thyroid above 0.001 mostly appeared in blood too.

This clonotype came up many times. Its antigen remains unknown. Among ophthalmopathy patients, the Clinical Activity Score reached at least 3, the NOSPECS grade reached at least 4, and duration remained under 3 months. From RNA transcripts, TCR beta CDR3 regions were amplified. HTBI primers were the set used in a first-round RT-PCR of the TCR CDR3. From the multiplex PCR reads, TCRdb called clonotypes with MiXCR, one entry per CDR3 protein. The sample gives around 240,000 distinct CDR3 sequences, approximately 16% of which show up once; 25% to 30% is in the top ten. The CDR3 totals 12 residues. Trimming pared 5 bases from V and 11 bases from J, leaving 14 bases between. CDR1 and CDR2 (germline): MNHEY, SMNVEV (reference sequence).

V is TRBV27 and J is TRBJ2-3, with D possibly matching TRBD2 (6 bases). What was sequenced was blood. This clonotype originated in a young woman with Graves' ophthalmopathy. The CDR3 here is CASSQRAREQYF. CDR3 nucleotides: TGTGCCAGCAGTCAGCGGGCGCGGGAGCAGTATTTT.